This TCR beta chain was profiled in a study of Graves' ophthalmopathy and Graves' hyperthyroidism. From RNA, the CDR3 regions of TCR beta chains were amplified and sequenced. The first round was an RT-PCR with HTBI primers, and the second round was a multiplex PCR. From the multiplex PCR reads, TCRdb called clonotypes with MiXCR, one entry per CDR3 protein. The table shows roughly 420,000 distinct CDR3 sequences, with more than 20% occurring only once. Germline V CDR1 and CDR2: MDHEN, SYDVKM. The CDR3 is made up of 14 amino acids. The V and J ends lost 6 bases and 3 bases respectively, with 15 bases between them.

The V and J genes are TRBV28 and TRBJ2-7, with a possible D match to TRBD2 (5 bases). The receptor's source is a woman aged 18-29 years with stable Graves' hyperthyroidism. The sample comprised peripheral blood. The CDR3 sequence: CASSFRVAFYEQYF. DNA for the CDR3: TGTGCCAGCAGCTTTAGGGTAGCGTTCTACGAGCAGTACTTC.